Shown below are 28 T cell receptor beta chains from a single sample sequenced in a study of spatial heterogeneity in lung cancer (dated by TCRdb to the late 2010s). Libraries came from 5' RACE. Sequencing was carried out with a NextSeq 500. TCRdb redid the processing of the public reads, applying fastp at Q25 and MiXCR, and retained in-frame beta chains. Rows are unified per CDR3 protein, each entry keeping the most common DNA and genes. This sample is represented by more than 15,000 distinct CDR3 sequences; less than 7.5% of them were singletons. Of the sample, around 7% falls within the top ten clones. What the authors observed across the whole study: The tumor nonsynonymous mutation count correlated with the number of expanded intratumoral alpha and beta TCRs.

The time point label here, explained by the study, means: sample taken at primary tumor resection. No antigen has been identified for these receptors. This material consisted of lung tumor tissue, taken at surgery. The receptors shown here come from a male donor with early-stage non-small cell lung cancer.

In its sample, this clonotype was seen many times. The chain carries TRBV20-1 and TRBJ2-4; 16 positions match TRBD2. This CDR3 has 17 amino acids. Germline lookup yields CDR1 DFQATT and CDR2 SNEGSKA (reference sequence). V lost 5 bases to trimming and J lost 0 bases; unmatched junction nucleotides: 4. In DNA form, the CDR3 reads TGCAGTGCTCTCGGGACTAGCGGGGGGGGAGCCAAAAACATTCAGTACTTC. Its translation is CSALGTSGGGAKNIQYF.

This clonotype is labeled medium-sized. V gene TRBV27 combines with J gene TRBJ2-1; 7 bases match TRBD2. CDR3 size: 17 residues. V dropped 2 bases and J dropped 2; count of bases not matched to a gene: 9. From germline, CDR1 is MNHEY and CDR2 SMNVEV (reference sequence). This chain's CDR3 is CASSLPLRGSPYNEQFF. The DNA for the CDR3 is TGTGCCAGCAGTTTACCCCTGCGGGGGAGCCCCTACAATGAGCAGTTCTTC.

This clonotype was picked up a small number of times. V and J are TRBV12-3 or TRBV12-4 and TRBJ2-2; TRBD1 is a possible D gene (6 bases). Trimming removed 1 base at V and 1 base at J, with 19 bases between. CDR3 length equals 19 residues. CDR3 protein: CASSLVRQGFRGNTGELFF. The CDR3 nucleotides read TGTGCCAGCAGTTTAGTTCGGCAGGGGTTTCGGGGGAACACCGGGGAGCTGTTTTTT.

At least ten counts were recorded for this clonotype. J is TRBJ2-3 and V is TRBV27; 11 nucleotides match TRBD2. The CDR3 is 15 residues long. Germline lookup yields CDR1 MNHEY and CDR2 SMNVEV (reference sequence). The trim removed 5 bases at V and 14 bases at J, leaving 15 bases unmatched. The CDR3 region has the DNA TGTGCCAGCAGTAAGGGGACTAGCGGTCCTCGCGGGGCGTATTTT. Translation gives CASSKGTSGPRGAYF.

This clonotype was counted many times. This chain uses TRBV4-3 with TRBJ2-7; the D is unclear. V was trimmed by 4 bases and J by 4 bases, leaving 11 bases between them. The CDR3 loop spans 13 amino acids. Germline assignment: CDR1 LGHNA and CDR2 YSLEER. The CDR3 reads CASSLGSGYEQYF. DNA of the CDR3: TGCGCCAGCAGCCTCGGCTCGGGTTACGAGCAGTACTTC.

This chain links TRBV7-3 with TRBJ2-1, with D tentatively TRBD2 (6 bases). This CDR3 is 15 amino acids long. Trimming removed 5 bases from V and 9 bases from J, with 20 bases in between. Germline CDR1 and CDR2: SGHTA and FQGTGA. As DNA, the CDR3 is TGTGCCAGCAGCCGCACTAGCTGGGGATTTCGTGAGCAGTTCTTC. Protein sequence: CASSRTSWGFREQFF. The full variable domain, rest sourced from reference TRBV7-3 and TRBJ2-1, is GAGVSQTPSNKVTEKGKYVELRCDPISGHTALYWYRQSLGQGPEFLIYFQGTGAADDSGLPNDRFFAVRPEGSVSTLKIQRTERGDSAVYLCASSRTSWGFREQFFGPGTRLTVL.

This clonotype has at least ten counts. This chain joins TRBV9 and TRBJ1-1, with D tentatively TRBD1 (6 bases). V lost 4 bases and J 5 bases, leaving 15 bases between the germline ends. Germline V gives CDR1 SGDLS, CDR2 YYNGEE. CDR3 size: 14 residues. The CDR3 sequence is CASSSTGRRTEAFF. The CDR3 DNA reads TGTGCCAGCAGCTCCACAGGGAGAAGGACTGAAGCTTTCTTT.

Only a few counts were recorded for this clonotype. In DNA, the CDR3 is TGCAGCGTTGAAGAAACGGAAACCTACGAGCAGTACTTC. Its translation is CSVEETETYEQYF. The chain joins TRBV29-1 to TRBJ2-7; no clear D gene. Germline CDR1 is SQVTM and CDR2 is ANQGSEA. The CDR3 loop spans 13 amino acids. V dropped 0 bases and J dropped 2 bases, with 8 bases sitting between them.

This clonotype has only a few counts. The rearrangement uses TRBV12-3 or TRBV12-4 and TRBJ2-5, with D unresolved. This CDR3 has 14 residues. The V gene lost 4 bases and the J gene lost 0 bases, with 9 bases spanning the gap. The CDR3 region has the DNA TGTGCCAGCAGTTATGGCTCATACCAAGAGACCCAGTACTTC. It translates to CASSYGSYQETQYF.

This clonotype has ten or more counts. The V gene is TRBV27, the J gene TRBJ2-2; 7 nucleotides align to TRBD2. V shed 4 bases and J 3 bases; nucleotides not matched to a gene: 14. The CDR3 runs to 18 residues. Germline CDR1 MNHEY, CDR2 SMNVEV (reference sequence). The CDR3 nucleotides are TGTGCCAGCAGTTACAGGACTAGTACCGCTTCGTACACCGGGGAGCTGTTTTTT. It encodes CASSYRTSTASYTGELFF.

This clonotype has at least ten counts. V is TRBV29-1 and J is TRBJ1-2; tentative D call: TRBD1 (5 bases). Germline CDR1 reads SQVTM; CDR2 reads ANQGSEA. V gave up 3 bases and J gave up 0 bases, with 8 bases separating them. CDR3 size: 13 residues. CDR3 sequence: CSVDGGTNYGYTF. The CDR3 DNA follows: TGCAGCGTTGACGGGGGTACTAACTATGGCTACACCTTC. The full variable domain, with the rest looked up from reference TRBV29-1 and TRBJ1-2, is SAVISQKPSRDICQRGTSLTIQCQVDSQVTMMFWYRQQPGQSLTLIATANQGSEATYESGFVIDKFPISRPNLTFSTLTVSNMSPEDSSIYLCSVDGGTNYGYTFGSGTRLTVV.

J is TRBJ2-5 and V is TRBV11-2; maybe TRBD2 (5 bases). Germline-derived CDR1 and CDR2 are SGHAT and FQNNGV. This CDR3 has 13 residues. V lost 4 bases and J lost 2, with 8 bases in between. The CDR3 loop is CASSSGLQETQYF. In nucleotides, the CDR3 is TGTGCCAGCAGCTCAGGACTGCAAGAGACCCAGTACTTC.

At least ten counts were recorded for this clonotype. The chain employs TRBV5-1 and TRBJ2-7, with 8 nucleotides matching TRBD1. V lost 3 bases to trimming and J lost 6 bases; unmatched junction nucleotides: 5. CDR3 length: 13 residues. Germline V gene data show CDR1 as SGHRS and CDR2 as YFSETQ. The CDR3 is CASSSQTGAEQYF. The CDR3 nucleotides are TGCGCCAGCAGCTCCCAGACAGGGGCCGAGCAGTACTTC.

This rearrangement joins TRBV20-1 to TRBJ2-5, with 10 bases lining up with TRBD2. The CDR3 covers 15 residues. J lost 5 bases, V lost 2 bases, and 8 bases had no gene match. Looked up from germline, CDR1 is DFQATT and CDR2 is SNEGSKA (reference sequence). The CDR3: CSARTVTSGLETQYF. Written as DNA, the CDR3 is TGCAGTGCTAGAACTGTGACTAGCGGGTTGGAGACCCAGTACTTC.

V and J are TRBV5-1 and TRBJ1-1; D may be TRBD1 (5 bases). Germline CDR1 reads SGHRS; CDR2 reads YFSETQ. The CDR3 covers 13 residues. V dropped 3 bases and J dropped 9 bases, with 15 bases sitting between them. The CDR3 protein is CASSSTDQGQAFF. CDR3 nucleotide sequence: TGCGCCAGCAGCTCGACAGATCAAGGACAAGCTTTCTTT. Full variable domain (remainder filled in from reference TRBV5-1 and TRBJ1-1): KAGVTQTPRYLIKTRGQQVTLSCSPISGHRSVSWYQQTPGQGLQFLFEYFSETQRNKGNFPGRFSGRQFSNSRSEMNVSTLELGDSALYLCASSSTDQGQAFFGQGTRLTVV.

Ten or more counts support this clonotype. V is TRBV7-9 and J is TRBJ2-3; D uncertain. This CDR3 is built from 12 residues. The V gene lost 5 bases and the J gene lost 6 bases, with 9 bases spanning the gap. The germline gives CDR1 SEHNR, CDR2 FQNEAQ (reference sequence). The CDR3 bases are TGTGCCAGCAGCCCGGACCGTGATACGCAGTATTTT. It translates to CASSPDRDTQYF.

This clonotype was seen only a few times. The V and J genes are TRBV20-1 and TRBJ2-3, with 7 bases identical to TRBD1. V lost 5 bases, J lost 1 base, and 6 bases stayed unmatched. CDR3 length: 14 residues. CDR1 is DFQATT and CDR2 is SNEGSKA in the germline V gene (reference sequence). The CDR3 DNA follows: TGCAGTGCTCCCGAAGGACAGGGCACAGATACGCAGTATTTT. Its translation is CSAPEGQGTDTQYF.

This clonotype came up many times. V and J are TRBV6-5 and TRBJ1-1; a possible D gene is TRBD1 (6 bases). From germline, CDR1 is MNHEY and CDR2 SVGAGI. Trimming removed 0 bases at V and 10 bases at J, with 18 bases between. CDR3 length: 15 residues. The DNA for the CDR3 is TGTGCCAGCAGTTACTCGATGGGGGCGCTGACCGCAGCTTTCTTT. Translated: CASSYSMGALTAAFF.

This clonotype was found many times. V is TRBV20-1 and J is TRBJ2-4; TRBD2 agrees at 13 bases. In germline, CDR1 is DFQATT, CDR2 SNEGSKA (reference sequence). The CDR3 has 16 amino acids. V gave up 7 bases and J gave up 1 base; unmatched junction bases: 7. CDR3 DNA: TGCAGTGTACGGACTAGCGGGAGAGGGGCCAAAAACATTCAGTACTTC. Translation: CSVRTSGRGAKNIQYF.

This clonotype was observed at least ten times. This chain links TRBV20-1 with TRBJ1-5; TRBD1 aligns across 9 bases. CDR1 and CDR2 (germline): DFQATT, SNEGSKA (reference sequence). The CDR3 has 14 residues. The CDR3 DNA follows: TGCACCGGCTGGACAGGGGAAAGCAATCAGCCCCAGCATTTT. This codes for CTGWTGESNQPQHF.

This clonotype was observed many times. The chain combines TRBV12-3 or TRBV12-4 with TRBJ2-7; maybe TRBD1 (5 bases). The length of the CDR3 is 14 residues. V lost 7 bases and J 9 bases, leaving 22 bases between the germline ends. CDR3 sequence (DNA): TGTGCCAGCACCCCAGAGGTAGGGGCAGGCGTGCAGTACTTC. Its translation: CASTPEVGAGVQYF.

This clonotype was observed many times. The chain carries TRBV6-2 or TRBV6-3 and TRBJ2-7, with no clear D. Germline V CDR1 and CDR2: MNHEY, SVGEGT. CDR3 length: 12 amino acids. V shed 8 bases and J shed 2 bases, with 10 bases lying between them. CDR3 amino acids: CASAFTPYEQYF. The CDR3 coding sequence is TGTGCCAGCGCCTTTACCCCCTACGAGCAGTACTTC.

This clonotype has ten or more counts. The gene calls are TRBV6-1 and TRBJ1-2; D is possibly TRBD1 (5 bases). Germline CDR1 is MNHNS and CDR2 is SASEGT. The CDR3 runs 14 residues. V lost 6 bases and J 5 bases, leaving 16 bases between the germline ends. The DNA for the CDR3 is TGTGCCAGCAGGGCCGGGACCGATGAATATGGCTACACCTTC. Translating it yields CASRAGTDEYGYTF.

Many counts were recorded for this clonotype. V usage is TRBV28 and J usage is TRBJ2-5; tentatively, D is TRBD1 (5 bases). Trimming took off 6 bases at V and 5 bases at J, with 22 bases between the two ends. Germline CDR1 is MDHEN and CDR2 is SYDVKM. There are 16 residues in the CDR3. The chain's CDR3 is CASRTDQLGSGETQYF. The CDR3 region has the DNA TGTGCCAGCAGGACAGACCAATTAGGGTCCGGTGAGACCCAGTACTTC.

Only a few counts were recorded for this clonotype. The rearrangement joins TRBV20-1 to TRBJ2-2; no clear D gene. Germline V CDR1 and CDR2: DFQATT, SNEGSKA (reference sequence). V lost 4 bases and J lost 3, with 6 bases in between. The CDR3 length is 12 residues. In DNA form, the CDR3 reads TGCAGTGCTATTACTTACACCGGGGAGCTGTTTTTT. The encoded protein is CSAITYTGELFF.

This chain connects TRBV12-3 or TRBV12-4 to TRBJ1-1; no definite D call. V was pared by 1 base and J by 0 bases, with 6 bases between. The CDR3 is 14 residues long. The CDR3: CASSLGGMNTEAFF. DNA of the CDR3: TGTGCCAGCAGTTTAGGAGGTATGAACACTGAAGCTTTCTTT.

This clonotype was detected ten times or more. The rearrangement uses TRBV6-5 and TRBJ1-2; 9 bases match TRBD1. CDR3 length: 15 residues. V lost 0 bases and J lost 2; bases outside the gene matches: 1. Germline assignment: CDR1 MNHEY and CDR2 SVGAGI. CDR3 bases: TGTGCCAGCAGTTACTCCGGGACAGGGAACTATGGCTACACCTTC. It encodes CASSYSGTGNYGYTF.

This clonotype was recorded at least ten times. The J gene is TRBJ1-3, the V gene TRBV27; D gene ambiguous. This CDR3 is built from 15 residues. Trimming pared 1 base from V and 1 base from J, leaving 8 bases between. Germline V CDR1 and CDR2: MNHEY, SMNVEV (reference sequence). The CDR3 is CASSLYRGSGNTIYF. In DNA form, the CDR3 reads TGTGCCAGCAGTTTATATCGGGGATCTGGAAACACCATATATTTT.